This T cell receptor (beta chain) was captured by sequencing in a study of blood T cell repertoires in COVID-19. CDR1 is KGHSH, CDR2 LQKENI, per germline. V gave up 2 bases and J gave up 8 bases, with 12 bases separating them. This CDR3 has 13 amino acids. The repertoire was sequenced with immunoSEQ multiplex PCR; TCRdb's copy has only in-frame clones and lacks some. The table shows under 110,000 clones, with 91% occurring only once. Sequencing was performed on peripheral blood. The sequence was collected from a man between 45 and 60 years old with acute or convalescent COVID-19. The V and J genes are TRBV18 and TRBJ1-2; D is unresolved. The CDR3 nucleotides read TGTGCCAGCTCACCAGGAGGGCCTCAGGGCTACACCTTC. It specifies CASSPGGPQGYTF.